The 8 T cell receptor beta chains presented below share a single source sample, sequenced in a study of prognosis after radiotherapy for stage I lung cancer. Template was genomic DNA; TCR beta CDR3 amplified in two multiplex PCR rounds. First-round PCR used primers specific to each TRBV and TRBJ gene. TCRdb used MiXCR to reprocess the multiplex PCR reads, holding one entry per CDR3 protein. The sample contains roughly 26,000 distinct CDR3 sequences, about 32% of which appear only once. This specimen consisted of PBMCs, obtained before or after stereotactic body radiation therapy (not recorded which). Receptors originate from a donor aged 50 or older with non-small cell lung cancer.

This clonotype has a count of ten or more. The V call is TRBV5-6, the J call TRBJ2-1; D could derive from TRBD1 or TRBD2 (5 bases each). The CDR3 length is 16 residues. Germline CDR1 is SGHDT and CDR2 is YYEEEE. Trimming removed 2 bases at V and 3 bases at J, with 15 bases between. The CDR3 DNA sequence: TGTGCCAGCAGCTTACTTCCGGGACCGGACTACAATGAGCAGTTCTTC. Encoded protein: CASSLLPGPDYNEQFF. Combining the CDR3 with reference TRBV5-6 and TRBJ2-1 gives the whole variable domain DAGVTQSPTHLIKTRGQQVTLRCSPKSGHDTVSWYQQALGQGPQFIFQYYEEEERQRGNFPDRFSGHQFPNYSSELNVNALLLGDSALYLCASSLLPGPDYNEQFFGPGTRLTVL.

The chain joins TRBV20-1 to TRBJ2-1, with D possibly matching TRBD2 (5 bases). This CDR3 is 14 amino acids long. V was trimmed by 5 bases and J by 0 bases, leaving 11 bases between them. The germline V gene encodes CDR1 DFQATT and CDR2 SNEGSKA (reference sequence). CDR3 residues: CSAFRTLSYNEQFF. The DNA of the CDR3 is TGCAGTGCTTTCAGGACTCTCTCCTACAATGAGCAGTTCTTC.

Regarding this clonotype: A clone one base away is much larger, so this may be a read error. This rearrangement joins TRBV2 to TRBJ2-5, with D perhaps TRBD2 (6 bases). Deletions cut 6 bases from V and 4 bases from J, with 18 bases between. Germline V gene sequence: CDR1 SNHLY, CDR2 FYNNEI. This CDR3 has 15 amino acids. The CDR3 nucleotides read TGTGCCAGCAGCTCCTGGGGGGTCGGAGTAGAGACCCAGTACTTC. Protein product: CASSSWGVGVETQYF.

This clonotype was detected ten times or more. CDR3 coding DNA: TGTGCCAGCAGCCAAACGGACAGTATAGATGGCTACACCTTC. This encodes CASSQTDSIDGYTF. This chain uses TRBV3-1 with TRBJ1-2; TRBD1 is a possible D gene (6 bases). The germline V and J ends were trimmed by 2 bases and 6 bases, with 13 bases remaining between them. The CDR3 length is 14 residues. Germline V CDR1 and CDR2: LGHDT, YNNKEL (reference sequence).

This clonotype was seen many times. The J gene is TRBJ1-2, the V gene TRBV20-1, with 7 bases identical to TRBD1. CDR1 and CDR2 (germline): DFQATT, SNEGSKA (reference sequence). J gave up 8 bases and V 6 bases, and 12 bases lay outside the gene matches. This CDR3 contains 13 residues. CDR3 DNA: TGCAGTGCCGGATCAACAGGGGTAAAGGGCTACACCTTC. Amino acid sequence: CSAGSTGVKGYTF.

The chain combines TRBV11-2 with TRBJ2-3; 7 bases fit TRBD1. V was clipped by 5 bases and J by 0 bases; unmatched bases: 5. CDR1 is SGHAT, CDR2 FQNNGV, per germline. This CDR3 has 15 residues. For the CDR3, the DNA is TGTGCCAGCAGCGGTGGACAGGAAAGCACAGATACGCAGTATTTT. Translation: CASSGGQESTDTQYF.

This chain uses TRBV20-1 with TRBJ2-5; D unclear. The V gene lost 6 bases and the J gene lost 5 bases, with 28 bases spanning the gap. The germline V gene encodes CDR1 DFQATT and CDR2 SNEGSKA (reference sequence). The length of the CDR3 is 17 residues. The chain's CDR3 is CSAHGSGSLGPFETQYF. In nucleotides, the CDR3 is TGCAGTGCCCATGGGTCAGGCTCCCTTGGTCCCTTTGAGACCCAGTACTTC.

The sample holds many counts of this clonotype. The CDR3 here is CASSLVGGSGEQYF. CDR3 DNA sequence: TGTGCCAGCAGCTTAGTCGGGGGTTCGGGCGAGCAGTACTTC. The rearrangement links TRBV7-2 to TRBJ2-7, with a possible D match to TRBD2 (6 bases). The germline V and J ends were trimmed by 1 base and 6 bases, with 13 bases remaining between them. The CDR3 extends over 14 amino acids. CDR1 SGHTA and CDR2 FQGNSA come from the germline V gene.